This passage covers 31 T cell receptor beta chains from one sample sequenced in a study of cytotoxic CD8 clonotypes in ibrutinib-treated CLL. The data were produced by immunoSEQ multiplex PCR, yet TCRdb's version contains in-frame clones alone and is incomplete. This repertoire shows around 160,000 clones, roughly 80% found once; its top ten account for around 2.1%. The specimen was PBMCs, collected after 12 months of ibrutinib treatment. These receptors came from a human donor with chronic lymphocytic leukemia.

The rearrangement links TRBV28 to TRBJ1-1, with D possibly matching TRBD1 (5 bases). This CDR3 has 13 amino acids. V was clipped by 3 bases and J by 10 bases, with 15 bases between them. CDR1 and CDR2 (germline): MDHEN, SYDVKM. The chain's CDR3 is CASSFRDGLAAFF. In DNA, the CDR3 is TGTGCCAGCAGTTTCCGGGACGGACTAGCAGCTTTCTTT.

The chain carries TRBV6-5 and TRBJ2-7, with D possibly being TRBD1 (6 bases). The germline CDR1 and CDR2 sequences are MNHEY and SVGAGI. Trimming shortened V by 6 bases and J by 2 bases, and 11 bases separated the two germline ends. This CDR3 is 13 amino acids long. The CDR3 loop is CASRPTGTYEQYF. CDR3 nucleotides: TGTGCCAGCAGACCGACAGGAACCTACGAGCAGTACTTC.

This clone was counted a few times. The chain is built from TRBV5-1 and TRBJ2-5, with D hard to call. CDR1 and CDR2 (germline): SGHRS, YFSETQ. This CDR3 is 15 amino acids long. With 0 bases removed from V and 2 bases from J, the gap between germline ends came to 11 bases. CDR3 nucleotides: TGCGCCAGCAGCTTGGTCGTCAGTCGACAAGAGACCCAGTACTTC. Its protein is CASSLVVSRQETQYF.

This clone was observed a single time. The CDR3 region has the DNA TGTGCCAGCAGCTCGGGACTCCCTTCGGATGAGCAGTTCTTC. It yields the protein CASSSGLPSDEQFF. This rearrangement joins TRBV5-6 to TRBJ2-1; possible D gene TRBD2, 6 bases. The CDR3 covers 14 residues. Per the germline V gene, CDR1 is SGHDT and CDR2 is YYEEEE. The V end lost 3 bases, the J end lost 8 bases, and 15 bases lay between the germline ends.

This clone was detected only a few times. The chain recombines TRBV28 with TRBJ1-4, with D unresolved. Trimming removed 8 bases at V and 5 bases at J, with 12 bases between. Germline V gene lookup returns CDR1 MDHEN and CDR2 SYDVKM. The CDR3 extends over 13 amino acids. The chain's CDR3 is CASLGSRNEKLFF. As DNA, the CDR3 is TGTGCCAGCCTGGGATCGAGGAATGAAAAACTGTTTTTT.

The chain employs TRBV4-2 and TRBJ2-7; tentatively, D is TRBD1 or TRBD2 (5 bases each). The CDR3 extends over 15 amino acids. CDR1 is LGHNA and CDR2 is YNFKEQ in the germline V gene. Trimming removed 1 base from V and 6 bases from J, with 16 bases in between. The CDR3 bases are TGTGCCAGCAGCCAAGCCGTGGGGCGGACTGTCGAGCAGTACTTC. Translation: CASSQAVGRTVEQYF.

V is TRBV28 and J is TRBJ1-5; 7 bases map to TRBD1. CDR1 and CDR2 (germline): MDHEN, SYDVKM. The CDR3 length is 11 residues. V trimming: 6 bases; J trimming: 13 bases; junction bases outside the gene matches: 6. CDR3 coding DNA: TGTGCCAGCAGCCGACGACAGGGACAGCATTTT. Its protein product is CASSRRQGQHF.

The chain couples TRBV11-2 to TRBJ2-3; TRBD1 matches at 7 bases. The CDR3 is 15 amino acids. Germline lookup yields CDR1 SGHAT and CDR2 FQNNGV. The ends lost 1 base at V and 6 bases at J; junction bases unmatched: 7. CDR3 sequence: CASSLVTGSTDTQYF. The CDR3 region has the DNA TGTGCCAGCAGCTTAGTGACAGGGTCCACGGATACGCAGTATTTT.

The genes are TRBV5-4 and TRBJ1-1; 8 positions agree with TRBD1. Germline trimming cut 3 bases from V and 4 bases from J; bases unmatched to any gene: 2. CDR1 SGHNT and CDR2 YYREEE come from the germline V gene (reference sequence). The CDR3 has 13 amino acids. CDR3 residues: CASSSQGGTEAFF. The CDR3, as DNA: TGTGCCAGCAGCTCACAGGGGGGCACTGAAGCTTTCTTT.

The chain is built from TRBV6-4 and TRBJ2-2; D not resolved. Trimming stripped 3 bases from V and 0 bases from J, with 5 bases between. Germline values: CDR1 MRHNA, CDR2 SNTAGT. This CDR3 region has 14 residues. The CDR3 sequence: CASSDQPNTGELFF. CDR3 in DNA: TGTGCCAGCAGTGATCAGCCGAACACCGGGGAGCTGTTTTTT.

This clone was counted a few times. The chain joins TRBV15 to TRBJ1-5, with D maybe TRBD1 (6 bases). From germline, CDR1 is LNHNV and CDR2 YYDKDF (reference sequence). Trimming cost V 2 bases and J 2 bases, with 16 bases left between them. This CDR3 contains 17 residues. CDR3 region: CATSRHRAFEGNQPQHF. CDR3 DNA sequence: TGTGCCACCAGCAGACACAGGGCGTTTGAGGGCAATCAGCCCCAGCATTTT.

Here the CDR3 DNA reads TGTGCCAGCAGCTTATGGAGGGAGCAGTTCTTC. It specifies CASSLWREQFF. The chain uses TRBV5-4 and TRBJ2-1, with a possible D match to TRBD2 (5 bases). Germline V gives CDR1 SGHNT, CDR2 YYREEE (reference sequence). Trimming removed 2 bases at V and 10 bases at J, with 7 bases between. The CDR3 spans 11 residues.

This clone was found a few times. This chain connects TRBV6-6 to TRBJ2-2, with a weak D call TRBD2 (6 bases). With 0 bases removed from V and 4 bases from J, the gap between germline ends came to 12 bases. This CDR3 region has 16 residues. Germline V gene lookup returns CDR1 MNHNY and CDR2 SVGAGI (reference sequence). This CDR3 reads CASSYSPSAGTGELFF. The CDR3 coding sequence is TGTGCCAGCAGTTACTCCCCTAGCGCCGGCACCGGGGAGCTGTTTTTT.

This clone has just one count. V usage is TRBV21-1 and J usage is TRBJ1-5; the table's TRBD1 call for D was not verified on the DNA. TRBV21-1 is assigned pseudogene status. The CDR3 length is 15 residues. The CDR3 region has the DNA TGTGCCAGCAGCGCCCGGGACAGAGACAATCAGCCCCAGCATTTT. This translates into CASSARDRDNQPQHF.

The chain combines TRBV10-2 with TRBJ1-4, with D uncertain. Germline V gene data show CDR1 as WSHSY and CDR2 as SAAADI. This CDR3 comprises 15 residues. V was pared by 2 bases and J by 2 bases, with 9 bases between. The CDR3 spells CASSERRLTNEKLFF. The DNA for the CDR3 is TGCGCCAGCAGTGAGCGCCGGTTGACTAATGAAAAACTGTTTTTT.

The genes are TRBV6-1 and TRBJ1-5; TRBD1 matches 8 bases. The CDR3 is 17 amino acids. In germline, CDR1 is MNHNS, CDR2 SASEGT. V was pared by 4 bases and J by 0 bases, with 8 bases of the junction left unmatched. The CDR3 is CASSARQGTNSNQPQHF. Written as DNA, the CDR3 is TGTGCCAGCAGTGCTCGACAGGGGACGAATAGCAATCAGCCCCAGCATTTT.

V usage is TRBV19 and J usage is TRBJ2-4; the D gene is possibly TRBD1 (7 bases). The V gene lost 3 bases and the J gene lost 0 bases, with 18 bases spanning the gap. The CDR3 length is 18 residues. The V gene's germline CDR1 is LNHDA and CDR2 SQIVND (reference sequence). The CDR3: CASSIGGGLNLAKNIQYF. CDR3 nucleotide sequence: TGTGCCAGTAGTATTGGAGGGGGCTTAAACCTAGCCAAAAACATTCAGTACTTC.

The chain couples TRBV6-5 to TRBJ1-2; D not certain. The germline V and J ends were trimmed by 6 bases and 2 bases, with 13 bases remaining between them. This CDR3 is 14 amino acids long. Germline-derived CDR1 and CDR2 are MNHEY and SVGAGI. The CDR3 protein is CASRAFSGNYGYTF. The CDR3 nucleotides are TGTGCCAGCAGAGCCTTTTCGGGAAACTATGGCTACACCTTC.

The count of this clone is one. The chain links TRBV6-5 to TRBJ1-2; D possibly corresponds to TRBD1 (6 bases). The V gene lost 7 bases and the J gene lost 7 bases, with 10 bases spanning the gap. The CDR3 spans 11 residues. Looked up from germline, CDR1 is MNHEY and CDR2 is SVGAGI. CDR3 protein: CASTSGAGYTF. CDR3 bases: TGTGCCAGCACCTCAGGGGCTGGCTACACCTTC.

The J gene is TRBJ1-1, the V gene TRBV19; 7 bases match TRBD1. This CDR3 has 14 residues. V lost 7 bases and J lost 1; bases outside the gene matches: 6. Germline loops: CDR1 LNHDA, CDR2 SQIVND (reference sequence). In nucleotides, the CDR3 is TGTGCCAGTAATACCCGGGACAGGAACACTGAAGCTTTCTTT. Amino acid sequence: CASNTRDRNTEAFF.

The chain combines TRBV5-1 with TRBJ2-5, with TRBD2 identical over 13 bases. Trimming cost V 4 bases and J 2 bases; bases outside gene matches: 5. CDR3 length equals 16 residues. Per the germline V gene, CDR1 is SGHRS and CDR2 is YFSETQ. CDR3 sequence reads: CASSPGLAGPQETQYF. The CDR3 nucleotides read TGCGCCAGCAGCCCGGGACTAGCGGGGCCGCAAGAGACCCAGTACTTC.

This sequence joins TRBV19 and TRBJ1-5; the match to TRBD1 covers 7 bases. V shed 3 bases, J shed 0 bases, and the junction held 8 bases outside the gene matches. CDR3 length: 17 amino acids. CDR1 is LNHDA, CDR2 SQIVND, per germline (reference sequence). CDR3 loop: CASSIFRQGPSNQPQHF. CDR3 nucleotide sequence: TGTGCCAGTAGTATTTTTCGACAGGGCCCTAGCAATCAGCCCCAGCATTTT.

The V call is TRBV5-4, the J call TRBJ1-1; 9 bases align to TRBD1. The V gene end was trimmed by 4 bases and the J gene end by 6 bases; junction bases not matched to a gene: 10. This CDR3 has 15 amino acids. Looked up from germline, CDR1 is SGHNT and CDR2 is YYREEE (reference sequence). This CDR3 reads CASSLGQGTASEAFF. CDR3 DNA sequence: TGTGCCAGCAGCCTCGGACAGGGGACCGCTTCTGAAGCTTTCTTT. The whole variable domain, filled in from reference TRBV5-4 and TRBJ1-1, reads ETGVTQSPTHLIKTRGQQVTLRCSSQSGHNTVSWYQQALGQGPQFIFQYYREEENGRGNFPPRFSGLQFPNYSSELNVNALELDDSALYLCASSLGQGTASEAFFGQGTRLTVV.

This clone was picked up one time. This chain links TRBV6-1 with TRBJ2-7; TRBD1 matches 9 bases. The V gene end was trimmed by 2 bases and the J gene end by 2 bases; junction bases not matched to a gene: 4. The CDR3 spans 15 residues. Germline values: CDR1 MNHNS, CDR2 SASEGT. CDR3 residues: CASSELGQGPYEQYF. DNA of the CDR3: TGTGCCAGCAGTGAATTGGGACAGGGTCCCTACGAGCAGTACTTC.

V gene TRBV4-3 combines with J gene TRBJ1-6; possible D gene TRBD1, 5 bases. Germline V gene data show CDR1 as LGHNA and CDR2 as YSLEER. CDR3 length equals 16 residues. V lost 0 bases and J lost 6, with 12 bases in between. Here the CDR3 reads CASSQDPGRINSPLHF. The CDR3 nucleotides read TGCGCCAGCAGCCAAGATCCGGGACGGATTAATTCACCCCTCCACTTT.

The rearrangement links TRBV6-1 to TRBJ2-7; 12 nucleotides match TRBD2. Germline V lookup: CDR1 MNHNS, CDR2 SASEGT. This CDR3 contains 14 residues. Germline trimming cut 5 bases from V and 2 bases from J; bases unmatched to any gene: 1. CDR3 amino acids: CASSTSGGTYEQYF. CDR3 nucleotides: TGTGCCAGCAGTACTAGCGGGGGGACCTACGAGCAGTACTTC.

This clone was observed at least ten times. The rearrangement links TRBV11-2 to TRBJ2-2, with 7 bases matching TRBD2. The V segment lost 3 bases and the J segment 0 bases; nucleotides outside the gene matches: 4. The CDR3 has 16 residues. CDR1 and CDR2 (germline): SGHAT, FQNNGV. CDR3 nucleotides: TGTGCCAGCAGCTTCGTAGCGGGCCCGAACACCGGGGAGCTGTTTTTT. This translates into CASSFVAGPNTGELFF.

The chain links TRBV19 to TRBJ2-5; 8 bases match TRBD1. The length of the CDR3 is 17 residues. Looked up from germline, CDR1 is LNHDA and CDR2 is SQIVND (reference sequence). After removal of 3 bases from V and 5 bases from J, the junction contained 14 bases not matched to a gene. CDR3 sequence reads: CASSILVGRTGSETQYF. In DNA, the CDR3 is TGTGCCAGTAGTATTCTAGTTGGTCGGACAGGGTCTGAGACCCAGTACTTC. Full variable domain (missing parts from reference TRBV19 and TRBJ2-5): DGGITQSPKYLFRKEGQNVTLSCEQNLNHDAMYWYRQDPGQGLRLIYYSQIVNDFQKGDIAEGYSVSREKKESFPLTVTSAQKNPTAFYLCASSILVGRTGSETQYFGPGTRLLVL.

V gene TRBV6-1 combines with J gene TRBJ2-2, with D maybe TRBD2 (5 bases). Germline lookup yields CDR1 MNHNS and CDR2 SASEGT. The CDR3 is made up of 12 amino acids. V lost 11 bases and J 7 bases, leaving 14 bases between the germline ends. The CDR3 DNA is TGTGCCGCCGAAGTCGGGATCGGGGAGCTGTTTTTT. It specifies CAAEVGIGELFF.

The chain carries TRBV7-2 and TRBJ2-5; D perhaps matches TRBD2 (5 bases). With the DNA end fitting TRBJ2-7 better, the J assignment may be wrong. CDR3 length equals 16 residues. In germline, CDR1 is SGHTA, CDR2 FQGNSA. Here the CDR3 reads CASSLGSGRGFYEQYF. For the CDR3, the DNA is TGTGCCAGCAGCTTGGGAAGCGGCCGAGGGTTTTACGAGCAGTACTTC.

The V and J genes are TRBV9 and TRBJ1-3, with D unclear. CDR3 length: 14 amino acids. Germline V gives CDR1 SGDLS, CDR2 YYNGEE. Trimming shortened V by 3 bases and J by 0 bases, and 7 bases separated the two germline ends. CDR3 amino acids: CASSARDSGNTIYF. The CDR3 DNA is TGTGCCAGCAGCGCGAGGGACTCTGGAAACACCATATATTTT.